Below, 5 T cell receptor beta chains from the same sample are listed, as sequenced in a study of OX40 agonist ivuxolimab in advanced cancers. Sequenced by immunoSEQ multiplex PCR; TCRdb stores in-frame clones only, minus some. This sample has 60,000 to 65,000 clones, with approximately 92% found just once. This sample comprised CD4+ or CD8+ T cells sorted from blood, obtained in a trial of the OX40 agonist ivuxolimab. These receptor sequences come from an adult with an advanced solid tumor such as melanoma, head and neck, liver or kidney cancer.

The V call is TRBV11-3, the J call TRBJ2-7, with D tentatively TRBD1 or TRBD2 (6 bases each). The CDR3 covers 14 residues. Germline assignment: CDR1 SGHNT and CDR2 YENEEA. Trimming took 11 bases from V and 3 from J, leaving 20 bases between them. CDR3 amino acids: CASQPGASFYEQYF. DNA for the CDR3: TGTGCCTCACAGCCGGGGGCCTCTTTCTACGAGCAGTACTTC.

This chain connects TRBV18 to TRBJ2-5; no definite D call. CDR1 and CDR2 from the germline V gene are KGHSH and LQKENI. This CDR3 spans 13 amino acids. Trimming took off 2 bases at V and 1 base at J, with 5 bases between the two ends. The CDR3 DNA reads as TGTGCCAGCTCACCAGGCCTCCAAGAGACCCAGTACTTC. As protein: CASSPGLQETQYF.

This chain connects TRBV19 to TRBJ1-5; no reliable D call. Trimming shortened V by 6 bases and J by 2 bases, and 5 bases separated the two germline ends. This CDR3 has 12 amino acids. CDR1 is LNHDA, CDR2 SQIVND, per germline (reference sequence). The CDR3 DNA reads TGTGCCAGTAGGAGGGGCAATCAGCCCCAGCATTTT. Protein sequence: CASRRGNQPQHF.

V usage is TRBV6-1 and J usage is TRBJ2-3, with TRBD2 identical over 11 bases. Germline V gene lookup returns CDR1 MNHNS and CDR2 SASEGT. The CDR3 spans 16 residues. The junction had 4 bases not matched to a gene; V was cut back by 4 bases and J by 1 base. Here the CDR3 DNA reads TGTGCCAGCAGTGGATTAGCGGGAGGGGGCACAGATACGCAGTATTTT. Translation gives CASSGLAGGGTDTQYF.

The chain links TRBV27 to TRBJ2-7; 14 nucleotides match TRBD2. The CDR3 is 17 residues long. CDR1 MNHEY and CDR2 SMNVEV come from the germline V gene (reference sequence). Unmatched junction bases numbered 9, after V lost 6 bases and J lost 2 bases. This CDR3 is CASSFGTSGSMTYEQYF. The DNA for the CDR3 is TGTGCCAGCAGCTTTGGGACTAGCGGGAGTATGACCTACGAGCAGTACTTC.